Listed below are T cell receptor beta chains from one sample, sequenced in a study of quantifying T cell responses using KT2 cells. TCRdb called the UMI-ligation and nested PCR reads again in MiXCR, with one record for every CDR3 protein. The table lists fewer than 50,000 distinct CDR3 sequences, about 18% of them singletons, with approximately 47% in the top ten. Sample: PBMCs spiked with cells of the T cell clone KT2. The receptors derive from a human donor. Each CDR3 is given with its conserved first and last residue. D genes are given only for firm matches. Clone size is not always given. Where it is, it says once, few, many or a class for expanded clones.

cdr3_nt | cdr3_aa | clone_size | d_call | j_call | v_call
TGTGCCAGCAGTAGCAGCGGTAGCTCCTACAATGAGCAGTTCTTC | CASSSSGSSYNEQFF | few | - | TRBJ2-1 | TRBV13
TGTGCCACCAGCAGAGATTTGGGACAGGGTGAAAAACTGTTTTTT | CATSRDLGQGEKLFF | few | TRBD1 | TRBJ1-4 | TRBV15
TGCAGTGCTAGGCTACGGGAAAATGAAAAACTGTTTTTT | CSARLRENEKLFF | - | - | TRBJ1-4 | TRBV20-1
TGTGCCAGCAGTTTTTGGGCAGGGAGTGAAAATTCACCCCTCCACTTT | CASSFWAGSENSPLHF | few | - | TRBJ1-6 | TRBV28
TGTGCCAATCGTTCTGGAGGGCCCAACTCCAGACCCTACGAGCAGTACTTC | CANRSGGPNSRPYEQYF | - | - | TRBJ2-7 | TRBV6-5
TGTGCCAGCTCACCACCGGTACGGGATGAGCAGTTCTTC | CASSPPVRDEQFF | many | - | TRBJ2-1 | TRBV18
TGTGCCAGTAGTATAGCAATGGGGTACAATGAGCAGTTCTTC | CASSIAMGYNEQFF | few | - | TRBJ2-1 | TRBV19
TGTGCCAGCAGTCGAGCAACCAACCTCCAGGGGGAGTACACTGAAGCTTTCTTT | CASSRATNLQGEYTEAFF | - | TRBD1 | TRBJ1-1 | TRBV12-3/TRBV12-4
TGTGCCTGGAGTCGGGACAGCGAGCAGTACTTC | CAWSRDSEQYF | - | TRBD1 | TRBJ2-7 | TRBV30
TGTGCCAGCTCACCAAGGAGACAGGGGGCCACAGATACGCAGTATTTT | CASSPRRQGATDTQYF | many | TRBD1 | TRBJ2-3 | TRBV18
TGTGCCAGCAGCTGGCGACAGTTGAACACCGGGGAGCTGTTTTTT | CASSWRQLNTGELFF | - | - | TRBJ2-2 | TRBV7-8
TGTGCCAGCAGCTTGGGGACGGAGAAAGAGACCCAGTACTTC | CASSLGTEKETQYF | few | - | TRBJ2-5 | TRBV7-9
TGTGCCAGCAGCTTACGACTAGCGTTCAACGAGCAGTACTTC | CASSLRLAFNEQYF | few | TRBD2 | TRBJ2-7 | TRBV13
TGCAGTGCTAGAGGTGGTCCCGGGGAGCTGTTTTTT | CSARGGPGELFF | - | - | TRBJ2-2 | TRBV20-1
TGCAGTGCTAGATTGGGGGGGGTCGACTATGGCTACACCTTC | CSARLGGVDYGYTF | few | - | TRBJ1-2 | TRBV20-1
TGTGCCAGCAGCTTAAAGCGGGGGGACAATGAGCAGTTCTTC | CASSLKRGDNEQFF | few | TRBD2 | TRBJ2-1 | TRBV7-2
TGTGCCAGCAGCTTTACCCATGAGCAGTTCTTC | CASSFTHEQFF | - | - | TRBJ2-1 | TRBV13
TGTGCCAGCAGTTTAGAGAGGGGGTCGGGAGATACGCAGTATTTT | CASSLERGSGDTQYF | few | - | TRBJ2-3 | TRBV6-1
TGTGCCAGCAGCTTAGGTGTCCTGAGCTCCTACAATGAGCAGTTCTTC | CASSLGVLSSYNEQFF | - | - | TRBJ2-1 | TRBV11-1
TGCAGTTTCGGACTCGCCGGGGAGCTGTTTTTT | CSFGLAGELFF | few | - | TRBJ2-2 | TRBV29-1
TGTGCCAGCAGTCCCATCAGGGGATTTAACACTGAAGCTTTCTTT | CASSPIRGFNTEAFF | - | - | TRBJ1-1 | TRBV12-3/TRBV12-4
TGTGCCAGCAGCTTGCGATACCCCTTTAGCGGGGACCGTGGGGAGACCCAGTACTTC | CASSLRYPFSGDRGETQYF | - | TRBD2 | TRBJ2-5 | TRBV5-5
TGTGCCAGCAGCCTGGTTCTCGACAGGGGGCGGGAAGATACGCAGTATTTT | CASSLVLDRGREDTQYF | few | TRBD1 | TRBJ2-3 | TRBV6-5
TGTGCCAGCAGCTTATCCCAGCGGCCACCAGGGGATGAGCAGTTCTTC | CASSLSQRPPGDEQFF | - | - | TRBJ2-1 | TRBV7-3
TGTGCCAGCAGCTTAGTCGCTAGCTTCGGAGATACGCAGTATTTT | CASSLVASFGDTQYF | few | - | TRBJ2-3 | TRBV7-2
TGCAGTGCCCCTTTTCGTCACACTGAAGCTTTCTTT | CSAPFRHTEAFF | - | - | TRBJ1-1 | TRBV20-1
TGTGCCAGCACGGAACGGGATCCAGGAGGCACTGAAGCTTTCTTT | CASTERDPGGTEAFF | - | - | TRBJ1-1 | TRBV6-5
TGTGCCAGCAGTGAAAGGGGGCCCACAGATACGCAGTATTTT | CASSERGPTDTQYF | many | TRBD1 | TRBJ2-3 | TRBV12-3/TRBV12-4
TGTGCCAGCAGAAGGACTAGCGGGAGGTACAATGAGCAGTTCTTC | CASRRTSGRYNEQFF | - | TRBD2 | TRBJ2-1 | TRBV6-2/TRBV6-3
TGTGCCAGCGCGGACGTCCAGCCGAACTATGGCTACACCTTC | CASADVQPNYGYTF | - | - | TRBJ1-2 | TRBV2
TGTGCCAGCAGCTCCAGTACTGGGGCCAACGTCCTGACTTTC | CASSSSTGANVLTF | - | - | TRBJ2-6 | TRBV7-2
TGCAGTGCTAGAGATAAAGGGGTCGGGACCCAGTACTTC | CSARDKGVGTQYF | few | - | TRBJ2-5 | TRBV20-1
TGTGCCAGCAGCCAGATCCCCCCAAGTATTAACACCGGGGAGCTGTTTTTT | CASSQIPPSINTGELFF | - | - | TRBJ2-2 | TRBV14
TGTGCCAGCAGCTCCCGGGATCGTGGCTACACCTTC | CASSSRDRGYTF | - | - | TRBJ1-2 | TRBV3-1
TGTGCCAGCAGCTTGGGACAGGTCTTCTATGGCTACACCTTC | CASSLGQVFYGYTF | few | - | TRBJ1-2 | TRBV5-6
TGTGCCAGCAGCCATGGAGGGAGGGTGGCAGATACGCAGTATTTT | CASSHGGRVADTQYF | - | TRBD2 | TRBJ2-3 | TRBV3-1
TGTGCCAGTAGTATTGGCACTAGCGGGGGCGATGAGCAGTTCTTC | CASSIGTSGGDEQFF | - | TRBD2 | TRBJ2-1 | TRBV19
TGTGCCAGCAGCTCCAGAGCCCCGGGACATAATTCACCCCTCCACTTT | CASSSRAPGHNSPLHF | few | - | TRBJ1-6 | TRBV7-6
TGTGCCAGCAGTGGGGGACTACATAATTCACCCCTCCACTTT | CASSGGLHNSPLHF | many | - | TRBJ1-6 | TRBV6-5
TGCAGTGCCCTCTCGGGGGGGGGTGTTAAAGATACGCAGTATTTT | CSALSGGGVKDTQYF | few | TRBD2 | TRBJ2-3 | TRBV20-1
TGTGCCAGCATCGAGGCCAAAAATTTGGCGGGGACGCAGTATTTT | CASIEAKNLAGTQYF | - | - | TRBJ2-3 | TRBV2
TGCAGTGCTAGAGATCAAGCGGGGGCTAGCACAGATACGCAGTATTTT | CSARDQAGASTDTQYF | few | TRBD2 | TRBJ2-3 | TRBV20-1
TGTGCCAGCAGCTTACTGGGACACGACACTGAAGCTTTCTTT | CASSLLGHDTEAFF | - | - | TRBJ1-1 | TRBV7-9
TGTGCCAGCAGTAACCCGTTAGAGACCCAGTACTTC | CASSNPLETQYF | many | - | TRBJ2-5 | TRBV6-6
TGCAGTGCTACTTTGGGTGGGGGCCAGCCCCAGCATTTT | CSATLGGGQPQHF | - | - | TRBJ1-5 | TRBV20-1